The 20 T cell receptor beta chains below all came from one sample that was sequenced in a study of blood T cell repertoires in COVID-19. Some clones are missing from TCRdb's copy, which holds only in-frame ones; the method was immunoSEQ multiplex PCR. The sample contains around 72,000 clones, roughly 80% of which appear only once. Material for sequencing was peripheral blood. These receptors were collected from a woman older than 75 with acute or convalescent COVID-19.

In nucleotides, the CDR3 is TGTGCCAGCAGTTACTCAGGGCTAGCGGGGGGCGCAGAGCAGTTCTTC. It is translated as CASSYSGLAGGAEQFF. The chain combines TRBV6-6 with TRBJ2-1; 11 nucleotides agree with TRBD2. Trimming removed 0 bases from V and 10 bases from J; junction bases left unmatched: 8. This CDR3 comprises 16 residues. Germline-derived CDR1 and CDR2 are MNHNY and SVGAGI (reference sequence).

This clone was seen a few times. This rearrangement joins TRBV6-6 to TRBJ1-1, with 9 bases matching TRBD1. The CDR3 has 12 amino acids. V shed 10 bases, J shed 10 bases, and the junction held 10 bases outside the gene matches. Germline CDR1 MNHNY, CDR2 SVGAGI (reference sequence). The DNA of the CDR3 is TGTGCCATCCGGGGACAGGGACAAGGAGCTTTCTTT. Its protein is CAIRGQGQGAFF.

The chain uses TRBV2 and TRBJ2-7; 11 nucleotides align to TRBD1. The CDR3 loop spans 14 amino acids. The germline V gene has CDR1 SNHLY and CDR2 FYNNEI. Trimming cost V 6 bases and J 6 bases; bases outside gene matches: 7. The CDR3 region has the DNA TGTGCCAGCAGAAAAGGACAGGGGGCAAGCGAGCAGTACTTC. Translation: CASRKGQGASEQYF.

Here the CDR3 DNA reads TGTGCCATCAGGGATTGGCGGGAGGGCCGGGTCAATGAGCAGTTCTTC. This translates into CAIRDWREGRVNEQFF. The chain employs TRBV10-3 and TRBJ2-1, with 9 bases lining up with TRBD2. The CDR3 extends over 16 amino acids. CDR1 and CDR2 (germline): ENHRY, SYGVKD. Trimming took 6 bases from V and 6 from J; bases not matched to a gene: 12.

The rearrangement joins TRBV28 to TRBJ1-1; a weak D match, TRBD1 (6 bases). CDR3 length: 12 residues. CDR1 and CDR2 (germline): MDHEN, SYDVKM. Trimming left V 7 bases short and J 8 bases short, with 14 bases between. The CDR3 nucleotides are TGTGCCAGCACCGTGACAGGAGACGAAGCTTTCTTT. Translation: CASTVTGDEAFF.

The chain employs TRBV2 and TRBJ1-2, with a tentative D call TRBD1 (6 bases). V shed 5 bases and J shed 4 bases, with 14 bases lying between them. Looked up from germline, CDR1 is SNHLY and CDR2 is FYNNEI. The CDR3 is 14 residues long. CDR3 nucleotides: TGTGCCAGCAGTTCATCAGGGGCGTTCTATGGCTACACCTTC. As protein: CASSSSGAFYGYTF.

This clone was seen a single time. This chain connects TRBV7-3 to TRBJ2-5; 9 nucleotides agree with TRBD2. The CDR3 has 16 residues. Germline V gene lookup returns CDR1 SGHTA and CDR2 FQGTGA. V was pared by 0 bases and J by 5 bases, with 7 bases of the junction left unmatched. As DNA, the CDR3 is TGTGCCAGCAGCTTAACGCCTAGCGGGATGGGGGAGACCCAGTACTTC. It specifies CASSLTPSGMGETQYF.

The chain joins TRBV6-5 to TRBJ2-3, with 9 nucleotides matching TRBD1. Germline CDR1 MNHEY, CDR2 SVGAGI. The CDR3 has 15 residues. The ends lost 7 bases at V and 5 bases at J; junction bases unmatched: 10. DNA of the CDR3: TGTGCCAGCACCCCGACAGGGGGAAGTCTAGATACGCAGTATTTT. Encoded protein: CASTPTGGSLDTQYF.

The V and J genes are TRBV5-1 and TRBJ2-2, with unresolved D. V lost 0 bases and J 6 bases, leaving 6 bases between the germline ends. CDR1 and CDR2 from the germline V gene are SGHRS and YFSETQ. The CDR3 contains 13 residues. The CDR3 is CASSLDYPGELFF. CDR3 bases: TGCGCCAGCAGCTTGGACTACCCCGGGGAGCTGTTTTTT.

Written as DNA, the CDR3 is TGTGCCAGCAGCTTAGACGGGACAGCCCAAGAGACCCAGTACTTC. This encodes CASSLDGTAQETQYF. The V gene is TRBV11-3, the J gene TRBJ2-5, with 7 positions matching TRBD1. The CDR3 spans 15 residues. V trimming: 0 bases; J trimming: 1 base; junction bases outside the gene matches: 2. Germline V lookup: CDR1 SGHNT, CDR2 YENEEA.

J is TRBJ1-4 and V is TRBV29-1; 7 bases align to TRBD1. After removal of 3 bases from V and 8 bases from J, the junction contained 9 bases not matched to a gene. The CDR3 sequence is 14 residues long. CDR1 and CDR2 (germline): SQVTM, ANQGSEA. CDR3 sequence: CSVELYGTEEKLFF. CDR3 nucleotides: TGCAGCGTTGAGTTGTACGGGACAGAAGAAAAACTGTTTTTT.

This rearrangement joins TRBV4-2 to TRBJ2-1; a possible D gene is TRBD1 (6 bases). Germline-derived CDR1 and CDR2 are LGHNA and YNFKEQ. The CDR3 has 15 residues. V lost 1 base, J lost 0 bases, and 7 bases lay in between. CDR3 amino acids: CASSQGGPSYNEQFF. The CDR3, as DNA: TGTGCCAGCAGCCAAGGGGGGCCCTCCTACAATGAGCAGTTCTTC.

The genes are TRBV2 and TRBJ2-4; 16 nucleotides agree with TRBD2. Germline CDR1 reads SNHLY; CDR2 reads FYNNEI. The CDR3 spans 17 residues. Unmatched junction bases numbered 7, after V lost 5 bases and J lost 6 bases. CDR3 loop: CASSKGLAGGPGNIQYF. Written as DNA, the CDR3 is TGTGCCAGCAGTAAGGGACTAGCGGGGGGGCCGGGAAACATTCAGTACTTC. The variable domain in full, completed from reference TRBV2 and TRBJ2-4, reads EPEVTQTPSHQVTQMGQEVILRCVPISNHLYFYWYRQILGQKVEFLVSFYNNEISEKSEIFDDQFSVERPDGSNFTLKIRSTKLEDSAMYFCASSKGLAGGPGNIQYFGAGTRLSVL.

The chain is built from TRBV18 and TRBJ2-1; D not certain. V was trimmed by 4 bases and J by 6 bases, leaving 19 bases between them. This CDR3 has 16 amino acids. In germline, CDR1 is KGHSH, CDR2 LQKENI. The CDR3 nucleotides are TGTGCCAGCTCACACACTACAAAGGTGTATGGCAATGAGCAGTTCTTC. It codes for CASSHTTKVYGNEQFF.

The chain joins TRBV30 to TRBJ1-1, with a tentative D call TRBD1 (6 bases). Trimming pared 3 bases from V and 10 bases from J, leaving 12 bases between. The CDR3 totals 11 residues. In germline, CDR1 is GTSNPN, CDR2 SVGIG (reference sequence). DNA for the CDR3: TGTGCCTGGAGATTAGGGGGGGGAGCTTTCTTT. Its translation is CAWRLGGGAFF.

This clone was seen a single time. The genes are TRBV28 and TRBJ2-5, with 14 bases aligning to TRBD2. The junction had 5 bases not matched to a gene; V was cut back by 3 bases and J by 5 bases. The CDR3 sequence is 16 residues long. Germline lookup yields CDR1 MDHEN and CDR2 SYDVKM. Written as DNA, the CDR3 is TGTGCCAGCAGTTTGGGGACTAGCGGGAGAGCGGAGACCCAGTACTTC. It codes for CASSLGTSGRAETQYF.

The rearrangement links TRBV6-5 to TRBJ1-4; tentative D call: TRBD1 (6 bases). The CDR3 contains 15 residues. CDR1 and CDR2 from the germline V gene are MNHEY and SVGAGI. Trimming removed 8 bases from V and 4 bases from J, with 17 bases in between. CDR3: CASRSGGAINEKLFF. The CDR3 DNA is TGTGCCAGCCGATCGGGGGGGGCGATTAATGAAAAACTGTTTTTT.

This rearrangement joins TRBV3-1 (or the pseudogene TRBV3-2) to TRBJ1-6; D uncertain. V was cut by 6 bases and J by 5 bases, with 8 bases left in between. The germline CDR1 and CDR2 sequences are LGHDT and YNNKEL (reference sequence). This CDR3 has 13 residues. DNA of the CDR3: TGTGCCAGCAGGCAGACTAATAATTCACCCCTCCACTTT. Translation gives CASRQTNNSPLHF.

This clone was detected only a few times. In DNA, the CDR3 is TGTGCCTGGAGCGGGATCCGGGACAGGGTCTACGAGCAGTACTTC. This encodes CAWSGIRDRVYEQYF. The V call is TRBV30, the J call TRBJ2-7, with 9 bases aligning to TRBD1. Trimming cost V 3 bases and J 3 bases; bases outside gene matches: 9. Per germline, CDR1 GTSNPN and CDR2 SVGIG (reference sequence). The CDR3 has 15 amino acids. The complete variable domain, with remaining parts taken from reference TRBV30 and TRBJ2-7, reads SQTIHQWPATLVQPVGSPLSLECTVEGTSNPNLYWYRQAAGRGLQLLFYSVGIGQISSEVPQNLSASRPQDRQFILSSKKLLLSDSGFYLCAWSGIRDRVYEQYFGPGTRLTVT.

The chain combines TRBV7-9 with TRBJ1-6, with TRBD1 as a possible D gene (5 bases). With 6 bases removed from V and 7 bases from J, the gap between germline ends came to 7 bases. The CDR3 loop spans 12 amino acids. Germline loops: CDR1 SEHNR, CDR2 FQNEAQ (reference sequence). Here the CDR3 reads CASREGNSPLHF. CDR3 DNA sequence: TGTGCCAGCAGGGAGGGGAATTCACCCCTCCACTTT.